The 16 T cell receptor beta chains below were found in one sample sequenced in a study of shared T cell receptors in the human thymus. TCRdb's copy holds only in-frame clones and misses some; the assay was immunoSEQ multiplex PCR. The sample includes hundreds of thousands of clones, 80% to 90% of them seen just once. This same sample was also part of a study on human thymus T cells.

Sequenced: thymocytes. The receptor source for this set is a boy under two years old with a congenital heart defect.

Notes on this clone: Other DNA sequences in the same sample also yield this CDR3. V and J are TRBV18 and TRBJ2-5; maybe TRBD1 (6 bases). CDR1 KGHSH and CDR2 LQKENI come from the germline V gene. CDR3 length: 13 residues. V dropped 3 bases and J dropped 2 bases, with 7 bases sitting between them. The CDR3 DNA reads TGTGCCAGCTCACCGGACAGTCAAGAGACCCAGTACTTC. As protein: CASSPDSQETQYF.

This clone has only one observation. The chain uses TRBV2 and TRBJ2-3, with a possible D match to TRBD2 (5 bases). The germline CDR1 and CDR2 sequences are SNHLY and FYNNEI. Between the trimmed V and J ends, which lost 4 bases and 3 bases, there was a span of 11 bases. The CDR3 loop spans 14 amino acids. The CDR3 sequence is CASSGRGRTDTQYF. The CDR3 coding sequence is TGTGCCAGCAGTGGTCGGGGTAGGACAGATACGCAGTATTTT. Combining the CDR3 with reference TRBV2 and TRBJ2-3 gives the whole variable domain EPEVTQTPSHQVTQMGQEVILRCVPISNHLYFYWYRQILGQKVEFLVSFYNNEISEKSEIFDDQFSVERPDGSNFTLKIRSTKLEDSAMYFCASSGRGRTDTQYFGPGTRLTVL.

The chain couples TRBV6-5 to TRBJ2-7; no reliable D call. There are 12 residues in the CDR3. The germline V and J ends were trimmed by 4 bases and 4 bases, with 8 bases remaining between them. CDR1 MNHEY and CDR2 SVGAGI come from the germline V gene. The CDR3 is CASSSYLYEQYF. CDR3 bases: TGTGCCAGCAGTTCTTACTTATACGAGCAGTACTTC.

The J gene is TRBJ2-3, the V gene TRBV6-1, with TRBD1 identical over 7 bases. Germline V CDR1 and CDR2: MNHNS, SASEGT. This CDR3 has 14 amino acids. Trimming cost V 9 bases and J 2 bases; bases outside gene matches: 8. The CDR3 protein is CASQQGTDTDTQYF. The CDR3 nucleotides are TGTGCCAGTCAACAGGGGACGGACACAGATACGCAGTATTTT.

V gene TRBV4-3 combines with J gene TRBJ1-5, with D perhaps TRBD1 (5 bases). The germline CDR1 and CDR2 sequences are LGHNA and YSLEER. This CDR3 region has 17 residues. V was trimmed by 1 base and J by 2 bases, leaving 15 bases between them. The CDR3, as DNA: TGCGCCAGCAGCCAAGCCCTGACAGATGTAGGCAATCAGCCCCAGCATTTT. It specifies CASSQALTDVGNQPQHF.

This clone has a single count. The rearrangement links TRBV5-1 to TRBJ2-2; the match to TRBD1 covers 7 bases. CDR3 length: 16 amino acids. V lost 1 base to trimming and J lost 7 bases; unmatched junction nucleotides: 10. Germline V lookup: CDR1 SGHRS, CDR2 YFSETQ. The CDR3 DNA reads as TGCGCCAGCAGCTTGAAAGACAGGGTGGGTGGCGGGGAGCTGTTTTTT. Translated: CASSLKDRVGGGELFF.

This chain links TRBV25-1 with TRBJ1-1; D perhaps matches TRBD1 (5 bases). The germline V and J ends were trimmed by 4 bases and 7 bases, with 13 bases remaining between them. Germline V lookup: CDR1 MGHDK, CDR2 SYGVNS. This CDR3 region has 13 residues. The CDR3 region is CASSAGGGGEAFF. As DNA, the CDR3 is TGTGCCAGCAGTGCCGGGGGGGGTGGTGAAGCTTTCTTT.

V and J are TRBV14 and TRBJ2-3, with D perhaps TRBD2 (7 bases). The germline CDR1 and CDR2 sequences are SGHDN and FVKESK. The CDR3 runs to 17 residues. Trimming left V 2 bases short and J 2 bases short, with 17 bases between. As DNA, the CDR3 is TGTGCCAGCAGCCAACACACCCTGGCGGGGGCCACAGATACGCAGTATTTT. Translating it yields CASSQHTLAGATDTQYF.

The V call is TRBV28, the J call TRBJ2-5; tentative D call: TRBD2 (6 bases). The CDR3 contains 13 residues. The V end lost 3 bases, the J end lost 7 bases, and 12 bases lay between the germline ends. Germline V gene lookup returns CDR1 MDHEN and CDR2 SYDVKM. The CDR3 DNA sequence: TGTGCCAGCAGTTTCGGCGGGATCGGGACCCAGTACTTC. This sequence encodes CASSFGGIGTQYF.

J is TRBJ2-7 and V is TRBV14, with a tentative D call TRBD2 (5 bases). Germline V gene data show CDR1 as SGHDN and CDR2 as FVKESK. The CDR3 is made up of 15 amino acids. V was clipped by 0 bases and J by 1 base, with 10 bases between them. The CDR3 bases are TGTGCCAGCAGCCAAGATCATCCGGGGTCCTACGAGCAGTACTTC. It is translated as CASSQDHPGSYEQYF.

The CDR3 DNA follows: TGTGCCAGCTCACTTCCAGGGGGCGATCAGCCCCAGCATTTT. It is translated as CASSLPGGDQPQHF. V is TRBV18 and J is TRBJ1-5, with 8 bases fitting TRBD1. J gave up 5 bases and V 4 bases, and 4 bases lay outside the gene matches. The CDR3 contains 14 residues. Germline V gene data show CDR1 as KGHSH and CDR2 as LQKENI.

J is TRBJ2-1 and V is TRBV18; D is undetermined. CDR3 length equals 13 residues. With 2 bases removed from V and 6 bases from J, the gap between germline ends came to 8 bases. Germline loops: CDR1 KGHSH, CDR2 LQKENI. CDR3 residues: CASSPIELNEQFF. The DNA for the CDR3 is TGTGCCAGCTCACCAATTGAACTCAATGAGCAGTTCTTC.

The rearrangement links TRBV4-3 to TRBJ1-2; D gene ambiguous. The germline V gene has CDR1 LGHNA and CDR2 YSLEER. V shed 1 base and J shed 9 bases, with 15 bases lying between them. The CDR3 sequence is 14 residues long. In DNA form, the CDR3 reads TGCGCCAGCAGCCAAGGGAGTCCACGCCATCGCTACACCTTC. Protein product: CASSQGSPRHRYTF.

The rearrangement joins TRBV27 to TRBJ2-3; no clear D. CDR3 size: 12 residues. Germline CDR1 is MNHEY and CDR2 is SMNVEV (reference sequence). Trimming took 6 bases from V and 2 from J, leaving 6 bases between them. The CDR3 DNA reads TGTGCCAGCAGCAAACACACAGATACGCAGTATTTT. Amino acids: CASSKHTDTQYF.

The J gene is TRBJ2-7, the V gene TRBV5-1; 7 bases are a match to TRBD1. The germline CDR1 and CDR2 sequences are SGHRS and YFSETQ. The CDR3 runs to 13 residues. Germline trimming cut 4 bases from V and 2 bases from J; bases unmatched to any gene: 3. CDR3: CASSVGTAYEQYF. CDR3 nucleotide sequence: TGCGCCAGCAGCGTCGGGACAGCCTACGAGCAGTACTTC.

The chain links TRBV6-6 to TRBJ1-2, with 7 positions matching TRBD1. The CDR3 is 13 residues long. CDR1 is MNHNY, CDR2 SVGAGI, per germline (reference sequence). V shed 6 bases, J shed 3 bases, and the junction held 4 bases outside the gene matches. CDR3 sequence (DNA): TGTGCCAGCAGCCCTGACAGGGACTATGGCTACACCTTC. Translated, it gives CASSPDRDYGYTF.